A selection of T cell receptor beta chains follows, all from one sample in a study of T-cell memory formation after mild COVID-19. Each CDR3 protein is one row after TCRdb ran MiXCR on the 5' RACE reads. Seen here are around 430,000 distinct CDR3 sequences, roughly 15% observed once, and the top ten hold around a fifth. The source material was PBMCs or a T cell subset sorted from them (not recorded which). The source is a man younger than 30 who had mild COVID-19 (a few samples of this study predate the infection). Cell type and time point are not known. CDR3s include the opening cysteine and the closing phenylalanine or tryptophan. Fields, in order: D gene, J gene, V gene, CDR3 protein. The D gene is left open where the match is weak.

D gene: TRBD2
J gene: TRBJ2-5
V gene: TRBV12-3/TRBV12-4
CDR3 protein: CASSGLGIQETQYF

D gene: TRBD1
J gene: TRBJ2-5
V gene: TRBV28
CDR3 protein: CASRGRDSSYQETQYF

D gene: TRBD1
J gene: TRBJ2-2
V gene: TRBV6-2/TRBV6-3
CDR3 protein: CASSFRGNGELFF

D gene: TRBD1
J gene: TRBJ1-2
V gene: TRBV14
CDR3 protein: CASSLLTGAGGYTF

D gene: TRBD1
J gene: TRBJ2-1
V gene: TRBV12-5
CDR3 protein: CASGPGTGVNEQFF

D gene: .
J gene: TRBJ2-1
V gene: TRBV7-6
CDR3 protein: CASSPQAGRFF

D gene: TRBD2
J gene: TRBJ2-2
V gene: TRBV2
CDR3 protein: CAIRPGGSVAGELFF

D gene: .
J gene: TRBJ1-1
V gene: TRBV15
CDR3 protein: CATGRYTEAFF

D gene: .
J gene: TRBJ1-5
V gene: TRBV7-2
CDR3 protein: CASSLLERNQPQHF

D gene: TRBD1
J gene: TRBJ2-7
V gene: TRBV5-1
CDR3 protein: CASSLDSRGIYEQYF

D gene: TRBD1
J gene: TRBJ1-1
V gene: TRBV4-1
CDR3 protein: CASSQDPDRVVTEAFF

D gene: .
J gene: TRBJ1-2
V gene: TRBV7-2
CDR3 protein: CASSRESNYGYTF

D gene: .
J gene: TRBJ2-6
V gene: TRBV7-2
CDR3 protein: CASSSQGAGANVLTF

D gene: .
J gene: TRBJ2-3
V gene: TRBV15
CDR3 protein: CATSRDPTDTQYF

D gene: .
J gene: TRBJ1-4
V gene: TRBV29-1
CDR3 protein: CSVGGVANEKLFF

D gene: .
J gene: TRBJ1-5
V gene: TRBV20-1
CDR3 protein: CSARDSNQPQHF

D gene: .
J gene: TRBJ2-7
V gene: TRBV6-1
CDR3 protein: CASSEALGASYEQYF

D gene: .
J gene: TRBJ2-3
V gene: TRBV20-1
CDR3 protein: CSASWTAGFSTDTQYF